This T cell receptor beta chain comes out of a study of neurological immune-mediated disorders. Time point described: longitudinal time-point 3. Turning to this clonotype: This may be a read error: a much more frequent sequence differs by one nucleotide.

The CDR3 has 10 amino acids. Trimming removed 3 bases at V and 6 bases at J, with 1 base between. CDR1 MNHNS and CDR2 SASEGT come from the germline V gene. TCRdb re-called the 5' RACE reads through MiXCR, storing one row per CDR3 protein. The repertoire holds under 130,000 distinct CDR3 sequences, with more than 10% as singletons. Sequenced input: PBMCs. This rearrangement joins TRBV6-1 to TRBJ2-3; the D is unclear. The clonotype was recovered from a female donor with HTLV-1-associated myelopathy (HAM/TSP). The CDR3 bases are TGTGCCAGCAGTGAGGATACGCAGTATTTT. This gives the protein CASSEDTQYF.